These 15 T cell receptor beta chains were all obtained from the same sample, sequenced in a study of CD8 T cells in ankylosing spondylitis. Study-level results: Within ankylosing spondylitis blood, a TCR beta motif made up of eight highly homologous variants appeared to be characteristic.

Their antigens are not known. TCRdb re-derived calls from the 5' RACE reads in MiXCR, one entry per CDR3 protein. This table holds 750,000 to 850,000 distinct CDR3 sequences, 10% to 15% found once. The specimen sequenced was blood, either unsorted or a sorted T cell fraction (not recorded which). The source is a male donor with ankylosing spondylitis.

This clonotype was seen a few times. The chain is built from TRBV5-1 and TRBJ2-2, with D perhaps matching TRBD1 (6 bases). Looked up from germline, CDR1 is SGHRS and CDR2 is YFSETQ. The V end lost 6 bases, the J end lost 5 bases, and 14 bases lay between the germline ends. The CDR3 length is 14 residues. CDR3 nucleotide sequence: TGCGCCAGCACCGTCTCAGGGGTGACCGGGGAGCTGTTTTTT. Protein sequence: CASTVSGVTGELFF.

The genes are TRBV7-3 and TRBJ2-2, with D uncertain. CDR3 length: 13 amino acids. V was clipped by 9 bases and J by 5 bases, with 13 bases between them. The germline CDR1 and CDR2 sequences are SGHTA and FQGTGA. In DNA, the CDR3 is TGTGCCAGTAAATTGGGGATGACCGGGGAGCTGTTTTTT. Amino acids: CASKLGMTGELFF. Drawing the rest from reference TRBV7-3 and TRBJ2-2, the complete variable domain is GAGVSQTPSNKVTEKGKYVELRCDPISGHTALYWYRQSLGQGPEFLIYFQGTGAADDSGLPNDRFFAVRPEGSVSTLKIQRTERGDSAVYLCASKLGMTGELFFGEGSRLTVL.

V is TRBV12-3 or TRBV12-4 and J is TRBJ1-5; D call uncertain. The CDR3 spans 14 residues. Trimming removed 5 bases at V and 0 bases at J, with 8 bases between. CDR3 sequence: CASSRSHSNQPQHF. CDR3 DNA sequence: TGTGCCAGCAGTCGGTCACATAGCAATCAGCCCCAGCATTTT.

The V call is TRBV11-1, the J call TRBJ2-6; perhaps TRBD2 as D (6 bases). CDR3 size: 18 residues. Germline loops: CDR1 SGHAT, CDR2 FQDESV (reference sequence). The V and J ends lost 3 bases and 0 bases respectively, with 15 bases between them. The CDR3 DNA reads as TGTGCCAGCAGCTTGAGGGACTCTCCGAGCTCTGGGGCCAACGTCCTGACTTTC. Translation: CASSLRDSPSSGANVLTF.

V gene TRBV4-2 combines with J gene TRBJ1-3, with D perhaps matching TRBD1 (5 bases). V was trimmed by 0 bases and J by 1 base, leaving 7 bases between them. Per germline, CDR1 LGHNA and CDR2 YNFKEQ. This CDR3 comprises 15 residues. The CDR3 here is CASSQEGTSGNTIYF. In nucleotides, the CDR3 is TGTGCCAGCAGCCAAGAAGGGACGTCTGGAAACACCATATATTTT.

This clonotype was seen ten or more times. The chain recombines TRBV7-9 with TRBJ1-1; no clear D gene. V lost 3 bases and J 1 base, leaving 6 bases between the germline ends. Per the germline V gene, CDR1 is SEHNR and CDR2 is FQNEAQ (reference sequence). The CDR3 loop spans 13 amino acids. In DNA, the CDR3 is TGTGCCAGCAGCTTCAGACCGAACACTGAAGCTTTCTTT. It translates to CASSFRPNTEAFF.

The rearrangement links TRBV5-1 to TRBJ2-1; the match to TRBD2 covers 10 bases. V shed 4 bases and J 2 bases; nucleotides not matched to a gene: 6. CDR1 is SGHRS and CDR2 is YFSETQ in the germline V gene. The CDR3 totals 16 residues. CDR3 bases: TGCGCCAGCAGCGCGATCCTAGCGGGGGCCTACAATGAGCAGTTCTTC. This encodes CASSAILAGAYNEQFF.

This clonotype was detected a few times. The chain couples TRBV20-1 to TRBJ2-4; D is possibly TRBD2 (6 bases). The CDR3 runs 14 residues. Trimming took off 7 bases at V and 1 base at J, with 14 bases between the two ends. Germline V gives CDR1 DFQATT, CDR2 SNEGSKA (reference sequence). The CDR3 nucleotides read TGCAGTGGAAAGGAGGGAACTGCCAAAAACATTCAGTACTTC. Translation: CSGKEGTAKNIQYF.

This clonotype was seen only a few times. The chain links TRBV24-1 to TRBJ1-2; no clear D gene. CDR1 and CDR2 (germline): KGHDR, SFDVKD. V was clipped by 1 base and J by 11 bases, with 7 bases between them. This CDR3 is 11 amino acids long. The CDR3 loop is CATSDFGEYTF. CDR3 sequence (DNA): TGTGCCACCAGTGATTTCGGGGAATACACCTTC.

This clonotype appeared once. This chain uses TRBV12-3 or TRBV12-4 with TRBJ1-2; D uncertain. Trimming removed 7 bases at V and 1 base at J, with 13 bases between. This CDR3 has 14 amino acids. The CDR3 sequence is CASTRPGFNYGYTF. CDR3 DNA: TGTGCCAGCACCCGTCCCGGATTTAACTATGGCTACACCTTC.

CDR3 in DNA: TGCGCCAGCAGCACCCAAGTCGGGGCGGAATTAGATACGCAGTATTTT. It translates to CASSTQVGAELDTQYF. The J gene is TRBJ2-3, the V gene TRBV4-3; either TRBD1 or TRBD2 may supply D (5 bases each). This CDR3 region has 16 residues. Germline V lookup: CDR1 LGHNA, CDR2 YSLEER. Trimming pared 5 bases from V and 5 bases from J, leaving 20 bases between.

This clonotype has a count of ten or more. V is TRBV5-1 and J is TRBJ2-3; 9 bases are shared with TRBD2. CDR1 is SGHRS and CDR2 is YFSETQ in the germline V gene. The CDR3 sequence is 17 residues long. V shed 4 bases and J 5 bases; nucleotides not matched to a gene: 14. CDR3 DNA sequence: TGCGCCAGCAGCCCTGTAAAAACTAGCGGGTATGGAGATACGCAGTATTTT. This codes for CASSPVKTSGYGDTQYF.

This clonotype has a count of ten or more. This chain uses TRBV4-3 with TRBJ1-1; D call uncertain. V was trimmed by 0 bases and J by 1 base, leaving 9 bases between them. Germline CDR1 reads LGHNA; CDR2 reads YSLEER. The CDR3 length is 15 residues. For the CDR3, the DNA is TGCGCCAGCAGCCAAGATTCGGAACCGAACACTGAAGCTTTCTTT. Translated: CASSQDSEPNTEAFF.

The chain uses TRBV24-1 and TRBJ2-2; D remains unclear. Deletions cut 6 bases from V and 7 bases from J, with 17 bases between. Germline V gives CDR1 KGHDR, CDR2 SFDVKD. The CDR3 length is 15 residues. For the CDR3, the DNA is TGTGCCACCAGTCCCCGTGCCGGATGGGGCGGGGAGCTGTTTTTT. It encodes CATSPRAGWGGELFF.

This clonotype was counted between two and nine times. This chain connects TRBV15 to TRBJ1-5; D remains ambiguous. Germline lookup yields CDR1 LNHNV and CDR2 YYDKDF (reference sequence). V lost 4 bases and J lost 5, with 9 bases in between. The CDR3 length is 13 residues. The CDR3 sequence: CATSNGIYQPQHF. The CDR3 nucleotides read TGTGCCACCAGCAACGGCATTTATCAGCCCCAGCATTTT.